This TCR beta chain originates from a study of blood T cell repertoires in COVID-19. Individuals drawn from under 30 US areas were about 18 to 95 years old. V dropped 3 bases and J dropped 8 bases, with 11 bases sitting between them. This CDR3 spans 13 amino acids. Looked up from germline, CDR1 is MDHEN and CDR2 is SYDVKM. The repertoire was sequenced with immunoSEQ multiplex PCR; TCRdb's copy has only in-frame clones and lacks some. This sample has some 260,000 clones, with roughly 90% found just once. This chain uses TRBV28 with TRBJ2-1; tentatively, D is TRBD2 (6 bases). This receptor was obtained from a man between 35 and 55 years old who had recovered from COVID-19. Sequenced sample: PBMCs or T cells enriched from blood (not recorded which). The CDR3, as DNA: TGTGCCAGCAGTTTCGGAGGGGAGGATGAGCAGTTCTTC. This gives the protein CASSFGGEDEQFF.